This entry features one T cell receptor beta chain sequence. Its antigen remains unknown. PCR used 60 Vbeta primers and 13 Jbeta primers. Assay: immunoSEQ multiplex PCR; the TCRdb copy retains only in-frame clones and omits some. The repertoire includes some 160,000 clones, roughly 79% of them detected once, and 6.5% to 8.5% sits in the top ten. The data were taken from a study of cytomegalovirus exposure and HLA in healthy donors. Findings and limits, study-wide: Cytomegalovirus-associated status was assigned to about 150 TCR beta chains. TCR beta sequences reportedly predicted most subjects' HLA-A and HLA-B alleles accurately. Per a later analysis, HLA-associated TCR beta chains showed more clonal expansion than other, equally common TCR beta chains. Later analysis identified a missense DCLRE1C variant that was linked to TCR beta V- and J-gene trimming.

Germline loops: CDR1 MDHEN, CDR2 SYDVKM. The CDR3 covers 13 residues. Trimming shortened V by 6 bases and J by 3 bases, and 11 bases separated the two germline ends. This clonotype was obtained from a woman aged 35 to 49 in good health and CMV-seropositive. Source material: PBMCs. The rearrangement links TRBV28 to TRBJ1-2; no firm D call. The CDR3 loop is CASRYPTDYGYTF. Written as DNA, the CDR3 is TGTGCCAGCAGGTACCCCACGGACTATGGCTACACCTTC.